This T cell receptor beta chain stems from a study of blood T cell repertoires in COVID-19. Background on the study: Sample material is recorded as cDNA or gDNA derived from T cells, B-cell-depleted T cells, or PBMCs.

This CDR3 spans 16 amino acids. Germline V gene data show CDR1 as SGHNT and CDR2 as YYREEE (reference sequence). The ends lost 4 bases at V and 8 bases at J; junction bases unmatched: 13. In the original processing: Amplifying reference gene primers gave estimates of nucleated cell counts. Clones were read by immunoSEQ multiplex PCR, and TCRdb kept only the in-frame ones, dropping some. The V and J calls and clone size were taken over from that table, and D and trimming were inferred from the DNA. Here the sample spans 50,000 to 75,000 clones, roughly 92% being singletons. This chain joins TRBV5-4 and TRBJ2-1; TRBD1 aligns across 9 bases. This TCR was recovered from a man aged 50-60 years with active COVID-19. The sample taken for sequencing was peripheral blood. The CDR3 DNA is TGTGCCAGCAGCCCTAACCCCCCGGGACAGGGTTATGAGCAGTTCTTC. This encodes CASSPNPPGQGYEQFF.